This T cell receptor (beta chain) appears in the sequencing data of a study of blood T cell repertoires in COVID-19. Overall study context: COVID-19 samples, acute and convalescent, were from the United States, Italy and Spain. The analysed material was cDNA or gDNA that came from T cells, B-cell-depleted T cells, or PBMCs.

V lost 2 bases and J lost 0, with 11 bases in between. The CDR3 is 16 residues long. Looked up from germline, CDR1 is SGHAT and CDR2 is FQNNGV. Under the authors' procedure: Nucleated cell counts were estimated from reference gene primer amplification. Sequencing was performed with immunoSEQ multiplex PCR; in TCRdb, only in-frame clones are kept and a portion is missing. Clone size and V and J calls were adopted from that table, with D and trimming inferred from the DNA. The sample includes tens of thousands of clones, more than 75% seen only once; the top ten take 3.5% to 4%. The clonotype comes from a human donor in a cohort sampled during active COVID-19. The gene calls are TRBV11-2 and TRBJ2-1, with D perhaps matching TRBD2 (5 bases). What was sequenced was peripheral blood. CDR3 nucleotides: TGTGCCAGCAGCTTATTCGGGATGAGCTCCTACAATGAGCAGTTCTTC. This sequence encodes CASSLFGMSSYNEQFF.